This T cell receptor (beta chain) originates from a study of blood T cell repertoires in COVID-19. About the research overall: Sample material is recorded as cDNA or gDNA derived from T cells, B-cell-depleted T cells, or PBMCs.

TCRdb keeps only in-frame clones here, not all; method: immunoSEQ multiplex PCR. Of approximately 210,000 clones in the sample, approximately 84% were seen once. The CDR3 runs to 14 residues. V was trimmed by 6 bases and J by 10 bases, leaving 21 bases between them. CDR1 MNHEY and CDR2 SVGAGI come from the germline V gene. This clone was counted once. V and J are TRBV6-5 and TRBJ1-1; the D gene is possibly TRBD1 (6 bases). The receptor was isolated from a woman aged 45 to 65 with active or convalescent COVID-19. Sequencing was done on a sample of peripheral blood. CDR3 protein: CASRVDRKTPRAFF. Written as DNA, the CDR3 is TGTGCCAGCAGGGTAGACAGGAAGACCCCCCGAGCTTTCTTT.